Sequencing of this TCR beta chain was carried out in a study of Graves' ophthalmopathy and Graves' hyperthyroidism. Study conclusions and caveats: In blood, most expanded thyroid clonotypes above 0.001 frequency were also detected.

The CDR3 runs 14 residues. V was pared by 8 bases and J by 4 bases, with 13 bases of the junction left unmatched. Germline V gene lookup returns CDR1 SQVTM and CDR2 ANQGSEA. Amplified TCR beta CDR3 regions were obtained using RNA transcripts as template. HTBI-primed RT-PCR formed the first round, and a multiplex PCR formed the second. In TCRdb, the multiplex PCR reads were re-called with MiXCR into one record per CDR3 protein. The sample lists under 350,000 distinct CDR3 sequences, 17% occurring once. Remarks on this clonotype: The antigen is unknown.

A duration under 3 months, NOSPECS ≥4, CAS ≥3 and moderate-to-severe activity characterized the donors with ophthalmopathy. The diagnostic workup employed clinical symptoms, serum thyroxine, TRAb, thyroid ultrasound and orbital computed tomography. PBMCs came from 8.5 to 10 ml of fresh peripheral blood. The clonotype originates from an adult man with Graves' ophthalmopathy. The sample consisted of peripheral blood. The V gene is TRBV29-1, the J gene TRBJ1-2, with TRBD1 matching over 7 bases. In DNA, the CDR3 is TGCAGCTCCCTCACCCAGGGGGTGCCCTATGGCTACACCTTC. Translation gives CSSLTQGVPYGYTF.